This T cell receptor beta chain was observed in a study of identical twins. Trimming shortened V by 3 bases and J by 1 base, and 11 bases separated the two germline ends. The CDR3 runs 14 residues. Germline V lookup: CDR1 DFQATT, CDR2 SNEGSKA (reference sequence). One entry per CDR3 protein results from TCRdb running MiXCR on the 5' RACE reads. Of 400,000 to 550,000 distinct CDR3 sequences listed, roughly a fifth are singletons. This clonotype was observed a handful of times. These same records also appear under a second study, on T cells expressing NK-cell markers. Per that study: An anti-gamma-delta TCR antibody restricted sorting to alpha-beta TCR T cells in several experiments.

Sequences were obtained from CD4+ T cells sorted from blood. This chain uses TRBV20-1 with TRBJ2-3; D remains unclear. The source is a woman aged 18 to 35 in good health. The CDR3 nucleotides are TGCAGTGCTAGTTTACGACCCGGCACAGATACGCAGTATTTT. It translates to CSASLRPGTDTQYF.